The 29 T cell receptor beta chains listed next were all sequenced from one sample in a study of patients and donors after allogeneic stem cell transplantation. TCRdb ran MiXCR on the RT-PCR reads and lists one entry per CDR3 protein. The sample contains tens of thousands of distinct CDR3 sequences, about a quarter of which appear only once. The specimen sequenced was blood, either unsorted or a sorted T cell fraction (not recorded which). The origin of the receptors is a human donor who was either an allogeneic HSCT recipient or a stem cell or donor lymphocyte infusion donor (not recorded which). It is not recorded whose cells these are; they may come from a transplant donor.

By share of the sample, this clonotype is medium-sized. This chain uses TRBV28 with TRBJ1-4; 11 bases are shared with TRBD1. CDR1 MDHEN and CDR2 SYDVKM come from the germline V gene. The CDR3 loop spans 15 amino acids. Germline trimming cut 5 bases from V and 5 bases from J; bases unmatched to any gene: 4. CDR3 DNA sequence: TGTGCCAGCAGTGCCGGGACAGGGGGGAATGAAAAACTGTTTTTT. Its protein is CASSAGTGGNEKLFF.

This clonotype was seen a few times. The V gene is TRBV5-1, the J gene TRBJ1-2; D is perhaps TRBD1 (5 bases). V lost 3 bases to trimming and J lost 7 bases, with 19 bases between them. The germline gives CDR1 SGHRS, CDR2 YFSETQ. The CDR3 sequence is 15 residues long. The CDR3 spells CASSSVITGTIGYTF. CDR3 DNA sequence: TGCGCCAGCAGCTCCGTTATCACCGGGACTATTGGCTACACCTTC. The full variable domain, in which reference TRBV5-1 and TRBJ1-2 provide the parts outside the CDR3, is KAGVTQTPRYLIKTRGQQVTLSCSPISGHRSVSWYQQTPGQGLQFLFEYFSETQRNKGNFPGRFSGRQFSNSRSEMNVSTLELGDSALYLCASSSVITGTIGYTFGSGTRLTVV.

J is TRBJ2-7 and V is TRBV10-3, with 7 bases aligning to TRBD2. The ends lost 5 bases at V and 2 bases at J; junction bases unmatched: 6. The germline gives CDR1 ENHRY, CDR2 SYGVKD. The CDR3 sequence is 14 residues long. In DNA form, the CDR3 reads TGTGCCATCAGTCCGGGACTACTTGCCTACGAGCAGTACTTC. Protein product: CAISPGLLAYEQYF.

This clonotype was seen only a few times. The chain carries TRBV5-4 and TRBJ2-3; unclear D gene. In germline, CDR1 is SGHNT, CDR2 YYREEE (reference sequence). V shed 7 bases and J shed 0 bases, with 9 bases lying between them. The CDR3 is 13 amino acids. The CDR3 DNA reads TGTGCCAGCTCCTGGAGCAGCACAGATACGCAGTATTTT. Translating it yields CASSWSSTDTQYF. Combining the CDR3 with reference TRBV5-4 and TRBJ2-3 gives the whole variable domain ETGVTQSPTHLIKTRGQQVTLRCSSQSGHNTVSWYQQALGQGPQFIFQYYREEENGRGNFPPRFSGLQFPNYSSELNVNALELDDSALYLCASSWSSTDTQYFGPGTRLTVL.

This clonotype came up a few times. The rearrangement links TRBV5-1 to TRBJ2-3, with 10 bases lining up with TRBD2. The V and J ends lost 5 bases and 11 bases, in that order; junction bases with no gene match: 2. The CDR3 spans 11 residues. The germline V gene has CDR1 SGHRS and CDR2 YFSETQ. The CDR3 spells CASSGLAEQYF. In DNA form, the CDR3 reads TGCGCCAGCAGTGGACTAGCGGAGCAGTATTTT.

The rearrangement joins TRBV7-9 to TRBJ1-1; 7 nucleotides match TRBD1. This CDR3 spans 14 amino acids. From germline, CDR1 is SEHNR and CDR2 FQNEAQ (reference sequence). Trimming removed 5 bases from V and 2 bases from J; junction bases left unmatched: 5. This chain's CDR3 is CASSVTGVNTEAFF. CDR3 DNA sequence: TGTGCCAGCAGCGTCACAGGGGTAAACACTGAAGCTTTCTTT.

The chain employs TRBV7-9 and TRBJ1-2, with TRBD1 identical over 7 bases. CDR1 is SEHNR and CDR2 is FQNEAQ in the germline V gene (reference sequence). V lost 3 bases and J lost 5; bases outside the gene matches: 9. The CDR3 has 15 amino acids. The CDR3 is CASSFYTRTGYGYTF. CDR3 coding DNA: TGTGCCAGCAGCTTTTACACTCGGACAGGTTATGGCTACACCTTC.

The genes are TRBV24-1 and TRBJ2-3, with D unclear. There are 13 residues in the CDR3. Per the germline V gene, CDR1 is KGHDR and CDR2 is SFDVKD. Trimming removed 3 bases at V and 5 bases at J, with 8 bases between. CDR3 residues: CATSDSRIDTQYF. For the CDR3, the DNA is TGTGCCACCAGTGATAGTCGGATAGATACGCAGTATTTT.

The chain links TRBV10-3 to TRBJ2-7; 9 bases agree with TRBD1. This CDR3 comprises 14 residues. Germline V gives CDR1 ENHRY, CDR2 SYGVKD. V lost 9 bases, J lost 4 bases, and 10 bases stayed unmatched. CDR3 protein: CAIHNGTGKYEQYF. DNA for the CDR3: TGTGCCATACACAACGGGACAGGGAAATACGAGCAGTACTTC.

The chain combines TRBV4-2 with TRBJ2-3, with 8 bases matching TRBD2. Germline assignment: CDR1 LGHNA and CDR2 YNFKEQ. The CDR3 has 20 amino acids. V lost 0 bases to trimming and J lost 0 bases; unmatched junction nucleotides: 14. CDR3 loop: CASSQDRGAGALPSTDTQYF. Here the CDR3 DNA reads TGTGCCAGCAGCCAAGATAGGGGAGCGGGGGCCCTCCCAAGCACAGATACGCAGTATTTT.

This clonotype occurred a few times. This chain uses TRBV7-9 with TRBJ1-2; D ambiguous. This CDR3 contains 13 residues. CDR1 and CDR2 from the germline V gene are SEHNR and FQNEAQ (reference sequence). V lost 4 bases and J lost 6, with 12 bases in between. This CDR3 reads CASSSPFEDGYTF. DNA for the CDR3: TGTGCCAGCAGCTCACCTTTTGAGGATGGCTACACCTTC.

The chain uses TRBV6-2 or TRBV6-3 and TRBJ1-1; TRBD1 agrees at 12 bases. The V and J ends lost 2 bases and 0 bases, in that order; junction bases with no gene match: 1. Germline V gene data show CDR1 as MNHEY and CDR2 as SVGEGT. The CDR3 totals 16 residues. CDR3 bases: TGTGCCAGCAGTTACCGGGACAGGGGGCTGAACACTGAAGCTTTCTTT. Its protein is CASSYRDRGLNTEAFF.

V is TRBV4-2 and J is TRBJ2-2; 7 nucleotides line up with TRBD2. The CDR3 has 13 residues. Trimming removed 7 bases from V and 5 bases from J; junction bases left unmatched: 4. CDR1 is LGHNA and CDR2 is YNFKEQ in the germline V gene. CDR3 coding DNA: TGTGCCAGCAATCAAGCGGGGACCGGGGAGCTGTTTTTT. The encoded protein is CASNQAGTGELFF.

The rearrangement joins TRBV5-1 to TRBJ1-1; D is unclear. V was cut by 0 bases and J by 0 bases, with 6 bases left in between. The CDR3 sequence is 14 residues long. Germline lookup yields CDR1 SGHRS and CDR2 YFSETQ. This CDR3 is CASSLGKMNTEAFF. CDR3 bases: TGCGCCAGCAGCTTGGGGAAAATGAACACTGAAGCTTTCTTT.

This clonotype appeared a few times. The chain couples TRBV5-4 to TRBJ1-1, with TRBD1 as a possible D gene (6 bases). The CDR3 length is 14 residues. The germline CDR1 and CDR2 sequences are SGHNT and YYREEE (reference sequence). V gave up 5 bases and J gave up 1 base, with 12 bases separating them. DNA of the CDR3: TGTGCCAGCAGTCCGACAGGCCAGAACACTGAAGCTTTCTTT. It is translated as CASSPTGQNTEAFF.

The chain uses TRBV12-3 or TRBV12-4 and TRBJ1-1, with D hard to call. The CDR3 runs 12 residues. V was trimmed by 7 bases and J by 10 bases, leaving 16 bases between them. The CDR3 region has the DNA TGTGCCAGCATCCTAGGGTCCCTGAGAGCTTTCTTT. It is translated as CASILGSLRAFF.

The V and J genes are TRBV27 and TRBJ2-7; unclear D gene. Germline CDR1 and CDR2: MNHEY and SMNVEV (reference sequence). The V end lost 0 bases, the J end lost 0 bases, and 12 bases lay between the germline ends. The CDR3 contains 16 residues. CDR3 sequence reads: CASSLSWAVVSYEQYF. The CDR3 DNA follows: TGTGCCAGCAGTTTATCTTGGGCAGTCGTCTCCTACGAGCAGTACTTC.

The chain uses TRBV30 and TRBJ2-7, with 10 bases lining up with TRBD2. Trimming took 4 bases from V and 0 from J; bases not matched to a gene: 3. This CDR3 region has 14 residues. The V gene's germline CDR1 is GTSNPN and CDR2 SVGIG (reference sequence). The CDR3 DNA reads TGTGCCTGGACTAGCGGGAGATACTCCTACGAGCAGTACTTC. Amino acids: CAWTSGRYSYEQYF.

J is TRBJ2-7 and V is TRBV6-2 or TRBV6-3; TRBD1 matches 8 bases. After removal of 6 bases from V and 3 bases from J, the junction contained 10 bases not matched to a gene. Looked up from germline, CDR1 is MNHEY and CDR2 is SVGEGT. The CDR3 spans 15 residues. The CDR3 spells CASSTPGQAYYEQYF. The CDR3 nucleotides are TGTGCCAGCAGCACTCCGGGACAGGCCTACTACGAGCAGTACTTC.

This clonotype turned up a few times. V usage is TRBV6-5 and J usage is TRBJ1-2; a weak D match, TRBD1 (6 bases). In germline, CDR1 is MNHEY, CDR2 SVGAGI. The CDR3 covers 13 residues. V was trimmed by 5 bases and J by 2 bases, leaving 9 bases between them. The CDR3 nucleotides are TGTGCCAGCAGTGGAACAGGGAACTATGGCTACACCTTC. This sequence encodes CASSGTGNYGYTF.

At least ten counts were recorded for this clonotype. The genes are TRBV5-1 and TRBJ1-1; weak D call: TRBD1 (6 bases). V was cut by 7 bases and J by 3 bases, with 13 bases left in between. CDR3 length equals 13 residues. Germline assignment: CDR1 SGHRS and CDR2 YFSETQ. CDR3 amino acids: CASGQQIHTEAFF. DNA for the CDR3: TGCGCCAGCGGACAGCAGATTCACACTGAAGCTTTCTTT. The complete variable domain, with remaining parts taken from reference TRBV5-1 and TRBJ1-1, reads KAGVTQTPRYLIKTRGQQVTLSCSPISGHRSVSWYQQTPGQGLQFLFEYFSETQRNKGNFPGRFSGRQFSNSRSEMNVSTLELGDSALYLCASGQQIHTEAFFGQGTRLTVV.

This clonotype appeared a few times. The chain recombines TRBV28 with TRBJ2-7, with unresolved D. The CDR3 is made up of 15 amino acids. Trimming cost V 2 bases and J 3 bases, with 14 bases left between them. CDR1 and CDR2 from the germline V gene are MDHEN and SYDVKM. CDR3 bases: TGTGCCAGCAGTTTACTTCGGCAGGCCAGCTACGAGCAGTACTTC. Encoded protein: CASSLLRQASYEQYF.

This chain links TRBV4-3 with TRBJ2-1; 9 bases line up with TRBD2. V shed 1 base, J shed 4 bases, and the junction held 11 bases outside the gene matches. This CDR3 region has 18 residues. CDR1 and CDR2 (germline): LGHNA, YSLEER. The chain's CDR3 is CASSQVSILAGGYNEQFF. The CDR3 DNA follows: TGCGCCAGCAGCCAAGTTAGTATTCTGGCGGGAGGGTACAATGAGCAGTTCTTC.

This clonotype was found a few times. V gene TRBV7-9 combines with J gene TRBJ1-2; D gene uncertain. Germline V lookup: CDR1 SEHNR, CDR2 FQNEAQ (reference sequence). This CDR3 is built from 13 residues. The V end lost 5 bases, the J end lost 7 bases, and 14 bases lay between the germline ends. CDR3 residues: CASSLDQIGGYTF. The CDR3 nucleotides are TGTGCCAGCAGCCTGGACCAAATAGGTGGCTACACCTTC.

The chain has TRBV18 and TRBJ1-5; D is uncertain. In germline, CDR1 is KGHSH, CDR2 LQKENI. This CDR3 is 15 amino acids long. Deletions cut 3 bases from V and 1 base from J, with 10 bases between. DNA for the CDR3: TGTGCCAGCTCACCGAATGGTTTCAGCAATCAGCCCCAGCATTTT. Amino acids: CASSPNGFSNQPQHF.

This clonotype came up many times. The chain employs TRBV20-1 and TRBJ1-2, with D perhaps TRBD1 (6 bases). Germline CDR1 reads DFQATT; CDR2 reads SNEGSKA (reference sequence). V dropped 0 bases and J dropped 6 bases, with 23 bases sitting between them. The CDR3 extends over 17 amino acids. The chain's CDR3 is CSARDYLGGPGGHGYTF. In DNA form, the CDR3 reads TGCAGTGCTAGAGATTATCTGGGGGGCCCGGGCGGGCATGGCTACACCTTC.

This clonotype was found a few times. The chain has TRBV5-6 and TRBJ1-5; the D is unclear. The germline CDR1 and CDR2 sequences are SGHDT and YYEEEE. Trimming pared 2 bases from V and 6 bases from J, leaving 12 bases between. CDR3 size: 14 residues. CDR3 amino acids: CASSFRYAVQPQHF. The CDR3 nucleotides are TGTGCCAGCAGCTTTCGGTACGCGGTTCAGCCCCAGCATTTT.

This clonotype was recorded a few times. The gene calls are TRBV20-1 and TRBJ2-7; D is undetermined. CDR1 and CDR2 (germline): DFQATT, SNEGSKA (reference sequence). V lost 0 bases to trimming and J lost 4 bases, with 16 bases between them. The CDR3 runs 15 residues. The chain's CDR3 is CSARDPSTVGYEQYF. Here the CDR3 DNA reads TGCAGTGCTAGAGATCCCTCGACCGTGGGTTACGAGCAGTACTTC.

CDR3 nucleotides: TGTGCCAGCAGTCTTACAGGGAATGAGCAGTTCTTC. Protein product: CASSLTGNEQFF. The chain uses TRBV12-3 or TRBV12-4 and TRBJ2-1; weak D call: TRBD1 (6 bases). CDR3 length: 12 amino acids. Trimming took off 5 bases at V and 7 bases at J, with 9 bases between the two ends.